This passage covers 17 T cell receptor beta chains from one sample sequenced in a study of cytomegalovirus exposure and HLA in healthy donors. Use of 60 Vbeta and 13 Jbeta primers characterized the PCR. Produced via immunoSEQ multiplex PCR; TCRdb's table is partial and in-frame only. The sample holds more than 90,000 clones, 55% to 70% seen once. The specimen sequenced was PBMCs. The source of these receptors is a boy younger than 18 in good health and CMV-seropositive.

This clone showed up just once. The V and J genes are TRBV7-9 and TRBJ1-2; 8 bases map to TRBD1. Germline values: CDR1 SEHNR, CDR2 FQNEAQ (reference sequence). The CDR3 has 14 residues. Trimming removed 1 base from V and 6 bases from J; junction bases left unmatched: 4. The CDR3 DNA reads TGTGCCAGCAGCTTAGAGAGGGGACAGGATGGCTACACCTTC. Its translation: CASSLERGQDGYTF.

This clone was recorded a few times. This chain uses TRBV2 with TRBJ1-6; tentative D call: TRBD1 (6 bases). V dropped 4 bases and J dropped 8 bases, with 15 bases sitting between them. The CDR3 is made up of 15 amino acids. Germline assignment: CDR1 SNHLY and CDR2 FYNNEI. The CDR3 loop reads CASSGEGGAHSPLHF. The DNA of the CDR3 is TGTGCCAGCAGTGGGGAGGGGGGGGCGCATTCACCCCTCCACTTT.

The CDR3 sequence is CASSPKPALAGVSGTGELFF. The CDR3 DNA reads TGCGCCAGCAGCCCCAAACCGGCACTAGCGGGGGTTTCGGGCACCGGGGAGCTGTTTTTT. The chain recombines TRBV4-3 with TRBJ2-2, with 11 positions matching TRBD2. Losses at the gene ends were 4 bases for V and 4 bases for J; bases not matched to a gene: 17. Germline lookup yields CDR1 LGHNA and CDR2 YSLEER. This CDR3 is 20 amino acids long.

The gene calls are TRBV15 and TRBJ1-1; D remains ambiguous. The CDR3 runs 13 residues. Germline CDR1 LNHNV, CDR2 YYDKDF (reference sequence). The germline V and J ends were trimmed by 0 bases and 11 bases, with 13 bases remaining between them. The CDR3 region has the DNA TGTGCCACCAGCAGAGAGGTGAGGGCGAGGGCTTTCTTT. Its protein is CATSREVRARAFF.

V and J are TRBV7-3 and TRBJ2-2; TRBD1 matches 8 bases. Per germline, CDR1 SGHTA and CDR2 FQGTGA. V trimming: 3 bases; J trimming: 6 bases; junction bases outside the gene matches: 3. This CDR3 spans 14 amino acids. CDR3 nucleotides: TGTGCCAGCAGCTTGACAGGGGAGGCCGGGGAGCTGTTTTTT. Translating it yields CASSLTGEAGELFF.

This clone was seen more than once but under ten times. CDR3 sequence: CASSRPDRMNTEAFF. The CDR3 coding sequence is TGTGCCAGCAGCAGACCGGACAGGATGAACACTGAAGCTTTCTTT. The V call is TRBV7-9, the J call TRBJ1-1; TRBD1 matches 7 bases. The V gene end was trimmed by 5 bases and the J gene end by 0 bases; junction bases not matched to a gene: 6. This CDR3 is 15 amino acids long. Germline CDR1 is SEHNR and CDR2 is FQNEAQ (reference sequence).

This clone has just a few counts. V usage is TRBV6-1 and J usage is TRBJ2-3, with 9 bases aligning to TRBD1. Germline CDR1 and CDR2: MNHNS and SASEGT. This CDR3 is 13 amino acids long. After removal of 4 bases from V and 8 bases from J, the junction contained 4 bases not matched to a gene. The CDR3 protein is CASSGQGGGTQYF. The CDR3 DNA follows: TGTGCCAGCAGTGGACAGGGGGGCGGTACGCAGTATTTT.

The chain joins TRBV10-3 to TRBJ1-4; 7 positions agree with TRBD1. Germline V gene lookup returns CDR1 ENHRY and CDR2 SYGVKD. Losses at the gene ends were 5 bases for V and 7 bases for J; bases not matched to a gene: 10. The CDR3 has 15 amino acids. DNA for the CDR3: TGTGCCATCAGTAAAGAGGGGGCAGCGGGTGAAAAACTGTTTTTT. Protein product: CAISKEGAAGEKLFF.

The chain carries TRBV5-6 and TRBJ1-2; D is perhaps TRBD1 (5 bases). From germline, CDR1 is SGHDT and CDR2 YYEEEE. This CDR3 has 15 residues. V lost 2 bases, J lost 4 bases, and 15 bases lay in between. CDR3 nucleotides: TGTGCCAGCAGCTTCACGGGGGTCGGAGGCTATGGCTACACCTTC. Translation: CASSFTGVGGYGYTF.

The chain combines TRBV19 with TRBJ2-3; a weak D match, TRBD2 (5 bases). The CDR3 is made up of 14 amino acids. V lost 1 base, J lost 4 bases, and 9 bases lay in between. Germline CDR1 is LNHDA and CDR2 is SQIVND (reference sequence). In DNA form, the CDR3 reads TGTGCCAGTAGTATAGGTGGGAGTTCAGATACGCAGTATTTT. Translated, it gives CASSIGGSSDTQYF.

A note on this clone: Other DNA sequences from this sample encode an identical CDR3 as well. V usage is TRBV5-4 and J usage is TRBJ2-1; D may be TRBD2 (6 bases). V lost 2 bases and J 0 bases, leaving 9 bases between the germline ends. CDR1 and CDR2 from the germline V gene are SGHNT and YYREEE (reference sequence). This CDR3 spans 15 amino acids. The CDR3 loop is CASSFGGSSYNEQFF. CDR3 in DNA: TGTGCCAGCAGCTTTGGGGGGAGCTCCTACAATGAGCAGTTCTTC. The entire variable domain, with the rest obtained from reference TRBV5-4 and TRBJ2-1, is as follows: ETGVTQSPTHLIKTRGQQVTLRCSSQSGHNTVSWYQQALGQGPQFIFQYYREEENGRGNFPPRFSGLQFPNYSSELNVNALELDDSALYLCASSFGGSSYNEQFFGPGTRLTVL.

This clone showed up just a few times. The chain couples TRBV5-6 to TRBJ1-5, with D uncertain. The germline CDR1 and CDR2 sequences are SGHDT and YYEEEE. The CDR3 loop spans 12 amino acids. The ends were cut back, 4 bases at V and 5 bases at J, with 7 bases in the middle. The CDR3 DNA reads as TGTGCCAGCAGCCTCGTTGATCAGCCCCAGCATTTT. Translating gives CASSLVDQPQHF.

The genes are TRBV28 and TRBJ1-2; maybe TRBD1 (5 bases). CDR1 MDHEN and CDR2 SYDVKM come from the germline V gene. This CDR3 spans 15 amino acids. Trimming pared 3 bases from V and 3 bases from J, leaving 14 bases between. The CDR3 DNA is TGTGCCAGCAGTTTCCCTTTTGGGGGGGACTATGGCTACACCTTC. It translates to CASSFPFGGDYGYTF.

The CDR3 bases are TGTGCCAGCAGCCCCCTGGGACTAGCGGGTCGAGAGACCCAGTACTTC. Translated, it gives CASSPLGLAGRETQYF. The rearrangement links TRBV7-2 to TRBJ2-5, with 12 bases aligning to TRBD2. The germline V gene has CDR1 SGHTA and CDR2 FQGNSA. The V gene end was trimmed by 5 bases and the J gene end by 4 bases; junction bases not matched to a gene: 8. CDR3 length: 16 residues.

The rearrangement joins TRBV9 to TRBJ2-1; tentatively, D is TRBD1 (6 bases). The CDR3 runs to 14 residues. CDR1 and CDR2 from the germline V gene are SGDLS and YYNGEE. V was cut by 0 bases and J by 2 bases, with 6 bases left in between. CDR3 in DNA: TGTGCCAGCAGCGTAGGGACAGCCTACAATGAGCAGTTCTTC. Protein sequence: CASSVGTAYNEQFF.

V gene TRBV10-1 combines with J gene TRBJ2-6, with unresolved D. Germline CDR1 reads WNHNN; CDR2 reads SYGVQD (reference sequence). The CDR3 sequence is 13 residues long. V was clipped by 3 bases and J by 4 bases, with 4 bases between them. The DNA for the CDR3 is TGCGCCAGCAGTGATTCAGGGGCCAACGTCCTGACTTTC. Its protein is CASSDSGANVLTF.

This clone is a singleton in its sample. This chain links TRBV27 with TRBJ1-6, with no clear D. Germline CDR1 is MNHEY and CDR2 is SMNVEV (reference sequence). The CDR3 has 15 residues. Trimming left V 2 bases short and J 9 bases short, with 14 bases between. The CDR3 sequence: CASSLTPENPSPLHF. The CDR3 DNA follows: TGTGCCAGCAGTTTAACCCCAGAAAATCCTTCACCCCTCCACTTT.